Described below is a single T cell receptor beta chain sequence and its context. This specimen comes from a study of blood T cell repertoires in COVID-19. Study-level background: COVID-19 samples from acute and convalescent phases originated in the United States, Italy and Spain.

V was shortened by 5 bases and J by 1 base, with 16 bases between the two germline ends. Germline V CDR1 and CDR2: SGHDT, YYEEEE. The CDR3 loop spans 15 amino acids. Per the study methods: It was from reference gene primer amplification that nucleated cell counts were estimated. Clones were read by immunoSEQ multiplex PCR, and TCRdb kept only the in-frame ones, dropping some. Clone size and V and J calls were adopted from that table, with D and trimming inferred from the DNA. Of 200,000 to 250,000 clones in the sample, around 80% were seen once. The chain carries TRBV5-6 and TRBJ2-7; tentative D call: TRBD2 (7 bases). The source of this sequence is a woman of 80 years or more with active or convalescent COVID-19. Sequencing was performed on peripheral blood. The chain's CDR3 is CASSSRGTNSYEQYF. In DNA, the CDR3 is TGTGCCAGCAGTTCTAGGGGGACTAATTCCTACGAGCAGTACTTC.